Below are 17 T cell receptor beta chains sequenced from a single sample in a study of shared clonotypes between healthy human individuals. TCRdb's copy holds only in-frame clones and misses some; the assay was immunoSEQ multiplex PCR. The data contain about 1,500,000 clones, over 95% of them seen just once; the ten biggest clones take up roughly 1.2%. Sequenced material: naive CD4+ T cells sorted from blood. Stated subset: CD45RA+ positively selected. The receptor set was obtained from a man aged 25-45 years in good health.

The chain has TRBV11-2 and TRBJ2-7; 8 nucleotides line up with TRBD2. Germline V gene data show CDR1 as SGHAT and CDR2 as FQNNGV. Germline trimming cut 8 bases from V and 5 bases from J; bases unmatched to any gene: 14. This CDR3 has 15 amino acids. Written as DNA, the CDR3 is TGTGCCAGCGGTTACTTAGCGGGAAGGGGCCACGAGCAGTACTTC. Protein: CASGYLAGRGHEQYF.

The chain uses TRBV7-9 and TRBJ2-7; D gene ambiguous. V was shortened by 5 bases and J by 3 bases, with 11 bases between the two germline ends. This CDR3 is built from 13 residues. The germline V gene has CDR1 SEHNR and CDR2 FQNEAQ (reference sequence). The CDR3 region has the DNA TGTGCCAGCAGCCCCCGGGCGCTCTACGAGCAGTACTTC. Protein: CASSPRALYEQYF.

The chain couples TRBV19 to TRBJ2-1, with D possibly being TRBD1 or TRBD2 (5 bases each). The germline V gene has CDR1 LNHDA and CDR2 SQIVND (reference sequence). This CDR3 is 15 amino acids long. V was cut by 3 bases and J by 10 bases, with 19 bases left in between. The CDR3 nucleotides are TGTGCCAGTAGTATTCGGGGCTCGATATCGTTGGAGCAGTTCTTC. It encodes CASSIRGSISLEQFF.

The chain uses TRBV4-1 and TRBJ2-1; TRBD2 matches 14 bases. Germline CDR1 reads MGHRA; CDR2 reads YSYEKL. V lost 8 bases to trimming and J lost 10 bases; unmatched junction nucleotides: 16. CDR3 size: 17 residues. The CDR3 loop reads CASGLAGGITTHSEQFF. In DNA, the CDR3 is TGCGCCAGCGGACTAGCGGGAGGAATTACGACCCATTCGGAGCAGTTCTTC.

This chain links TRBV9 with TRBJ2-3; possible D gene TRBD2, 7 bases. The V and J ends lost 3 bases and 7 bases respectively, with 9 bases between them. The CDR3 is made up of 12 amino acids. CDR1 and CDR2 from the germline V gene are SGDLS and YYNGEE. Here the CDR3 reads CASSARGHTQYF. For the CDR3, the DNA is TGTGCCAGCAGCGCGCGGGGGCATACGCAGTATTTT.

The V and J genes are TRBV28 and TRBJ1-4, with a weak D call TRBD1 (5 bases). Germline CDR1 is MDHEN and CDR2 is SYDVKM. Trimming took off 6 bases at V and 4 bases at J, with 18 bases between the two ends. The CDR3 totals 16 residues. CDR3 residues: CASRAGGEINNEKLFF. The CDR3 nucleotides are TGTGCCAGCAGGGCGGGGGGGGAGATCAATAATGAAAAACTGTTTTTT.

The CDR3 bases are TGCAGCGTTAATCGGGGGACAGGTTCGCCCTACGAGCAGTACTTC. Amino acid sequence: CSVNRGTGSPYEQYF. The chain couples TRBV29-1 to TRBJ2-7, with 8 nucleotides matching TRBD1. The V gene's germline CDR1 is SQVTM and CDR2 ANQGSEA. V gave up 5 bases and J gave up 2 bases; unmatched junction bases: 11. The CDR3 runs to 15 residues.

The chain links TRBV7-2 to TRBJ2-7; weak D call: TRBD1 (6 bases). Looked up from germline, CDR1 is SGHTA and CDR2 is FQGNSA. The V and J ends lost 5 bases and 1 base respectively, with 12 bases between them. The CDR3 covers 14 residues. DNA for the CDR3: TGTGCCAGCAGCCGAACTACAGGGTCCTACGAGCAGTACTTC. Translated, it gives CASSRTTGSYEQYF.

The CDR3 DNA follows: TGTGCCAGCAGTTGGACAGGGAAGCGGAACACTGAAGCTTTCTTT. As protein: CASSWTGKRNTEAFF. This chain connects TRBV6-1 to TRBJ1-1; 8 nucleotides line up with TRBD1. Germline values: CDR1 MNHNS, CDR2 SASEGT. The V gene end was trimmed by 5 bases and the J gene end by 1 base; junction bases not matched to a gene: 6. The CDR3 is 15 residues long.

This rearrangement joins TRBV29-1 to TRBJ2-3; 7 positions agree with TRBD2. The germline V gene encodes CDR1 SQVTM and CDR2 ANQGSEA. Unmatched junction bases numbered 26, after V lost 5 bases and J lost 0 bases. This CDR3 is 21 amino acids long. CDR3: CSVFAAGTPPTRGTSTDTQYF. Here the CDR3 DNA reads TGCAGCGTTTTCGCGGCGGGCACCCCCCCCACGCGGGGGACTAGCACAGATACGCAGTATTTT.

The V gene is TRBV9, the J gene TRBJ2-3; D gene uncertain. V was pared by 0 bases and J by 5 bases, with 7 bases between. From germline, CDR1 is SGDLS and CDR2 YYNGEE. The CDR3 covers 13 residues. For the CDR3, the DNA is TGTGCCAGCAGCGTAGCCCCAGAAGATACGCAGTATTTT. Translation: CASSVAPEDTQYF.

This clone was recorded once. Sequence at one end of the junction differs from germline and may be a read error. The chain couples TRBV7-7 to TRBJ2-1; TRBD2 aligns across 8 bases. Germline V gene lookup returns CDR1 SSHAT and CDR2 FNYEAQ (reference sequence). This CDR3 has 15 residues. The DNA for the CDR3 is TGTGCTAGCAGCCAAGCGGGGGCCTCCTACAATGAGCAGTTCTTC. This translates into CASSQAGASYNEQFF.

This clone is a singleton in its sample. This chain connects TRBV27 to TRBJ2-5, with D perhaps TRBD2 (5 bases). The V and J ends lost 5 bases and 5 bases respectively, with 27 bases between them. The CDR3 loop spans 18 amino acids. The germline gives CDR1 MNHEY, CDR2 SMNVEV (reference sequence). CDR3 amino acids: CASSPRGIGGSMAETQYF. For the CDR3, the DNA is TGTGCCAGCAGTCCCCGCGGAATAGGAGGATCGATGGCTGAGACCCAGTACTTC.

The count of this clone is one. The chain carries TRBV18 and TRBJ2-7, with a possible D match to TRBD1 (6 bases). V lost 2 bases to trimming and J lost 0 bases, with 11 bases between them. The CDR3 has 15 residues. The germline V gene encodes CDR1 KGHSH and CDR2 LQKENI. CDR3 DNA: TGTGCCAGCTCACCAAGGACAGAGACCTCCTACGAGCAGTACTTC. This translates into CASSPRTETSYEQYF. The whole variable domain, filled in from reference TRBV18 and TRBJ2-7, reads NAGVMQNPRHLVRRRGQEARLRCSPMKGHSHVYWYRQLPEEGLKFMVYLQKENIIDESGMPKERFSAEFPKEGPSILRIQQVVRGDSAAYFCASSPRTETSYEQYFGPGTRLTVT.

The J gene is TRBJ2-3, the V gene TRBV18, with 7 positions matching TRBD2. The CDR3 runs to 15 residues. J gave up 4 bases and V 4 bases, and 8 bases lay outside the gene matches. Per the germline V gene, CDR1 is KGHSH and CDR2 is LQKENI. The chain's CDR3 is CASSRKTSSADTQYF. CDR3 in DNA: TGTGCCAGCTCACGAAAGACTAGCTCTGCAGATACGCAGTATTTT.

The CDR3 bases are TGTGCCAGCAAGGTAGCGGGAAGTACCGGGGAGCTGTTTTTT. The encoded protein is CASKVAGSTGELFF. The chain has TRBV7-6 and TRBJ2-2, with 8 nucleotides matching TRBD2. The CDR3 length is 14 residues. V trimming: 7 bases; J trimming: 5 bases; junction bases outside the gene matches: 6. Per germline, CDR1 SGHVS and CDR2 FNYEAQ.

This rearrangement joins TRBV21-1 to TRBJ2-7. TRBV21-1 corresponds to a pseudogene. The CDR3 sequence is 22 residues long. The CDR3 region has the DNA TGTGCCAGCAGCAAACCCGACACCCGCCGACCGGGACCCACACCACGGGACTACGAGCAGTACTTC. Protein sequence: CASSKPDTRRPGPTPRDYEQYF.